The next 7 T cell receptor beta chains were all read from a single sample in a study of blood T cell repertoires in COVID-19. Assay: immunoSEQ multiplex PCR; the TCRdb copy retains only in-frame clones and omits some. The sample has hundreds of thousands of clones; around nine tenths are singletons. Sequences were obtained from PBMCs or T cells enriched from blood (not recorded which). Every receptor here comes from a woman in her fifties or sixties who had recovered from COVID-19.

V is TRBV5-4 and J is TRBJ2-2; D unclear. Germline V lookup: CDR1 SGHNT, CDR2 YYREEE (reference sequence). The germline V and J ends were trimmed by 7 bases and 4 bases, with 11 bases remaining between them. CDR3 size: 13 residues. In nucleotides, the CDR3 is TGTGCCAGCCACACAGACCTCACCGGGGAGCTGTTTTTT. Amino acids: CASHTDLTGELFF.

CDR3 residues: CAWSVGLAGRTDTQYF. In DNA, the CDR3 is TGTGCCTGGAGTGTAGGACTAGCGGGGCGCACAGATACGCAGTATTTT. The rearrangement links TRBV30 to TRBJ2-3; TRBD2 agrees at 12 bases. The germline V gene encodes CDR1 GTSNPN and CDR2 SVGIG (reference sequence). The junction had 2 bases not matched to a gene; V was cut back by 0 bases and J by 1 base. The CDR3 covers 16 residues.

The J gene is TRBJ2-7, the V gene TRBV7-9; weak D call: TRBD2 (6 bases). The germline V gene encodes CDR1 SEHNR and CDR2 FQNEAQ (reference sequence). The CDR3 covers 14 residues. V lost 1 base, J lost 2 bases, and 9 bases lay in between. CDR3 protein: CASSLGGVAYEQYF. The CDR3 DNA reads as TGTGCCAGCAGCTTAGGCGGGGTGGCCTACGAGCAGTACTTC.

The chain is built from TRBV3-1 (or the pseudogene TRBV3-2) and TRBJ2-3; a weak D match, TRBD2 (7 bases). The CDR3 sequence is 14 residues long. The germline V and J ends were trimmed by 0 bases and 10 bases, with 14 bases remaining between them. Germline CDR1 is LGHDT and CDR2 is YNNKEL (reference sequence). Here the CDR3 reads CASSQEGAGAAQYF. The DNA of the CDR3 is TGTGCCAGCAGCCAAGAAGGGGCGGGGGCGGCGCAGTATTTT.

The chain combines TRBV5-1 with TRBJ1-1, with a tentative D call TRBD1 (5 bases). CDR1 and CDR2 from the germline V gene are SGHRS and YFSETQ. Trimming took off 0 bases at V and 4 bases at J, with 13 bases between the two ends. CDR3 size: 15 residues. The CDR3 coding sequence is TGCGCCAGCAGCTTGGAGCTGAGAAGGGGCACTGAAGCTTTCTTT. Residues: CASSLELRRGTEAFF.

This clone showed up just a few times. CDR3 nucleotide sequence: TGTGCCAGCAGTTCTCGGGGGGGGCTCTACGAGCAGTACTTC. Translated: CASSSRGGLYEQYF. This chain connects TRBV27 to TRBJ2-7; 8 positions match TRBD2. The junction had 5 bases not matched to a gene; V was cut back by 4 bases and J by 3 bases. The germline V gene encodes CDR1 MNHEY and CDR2 SMNVEV (reference sequence). CDR3 length equals 14 residues.

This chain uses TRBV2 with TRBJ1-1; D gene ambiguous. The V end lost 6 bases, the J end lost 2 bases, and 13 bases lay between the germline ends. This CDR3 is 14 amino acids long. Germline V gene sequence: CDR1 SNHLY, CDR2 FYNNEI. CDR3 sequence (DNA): TGTGCCAGCAGCAAAACAGCTGCCAACACTGAAGCTTTCTTT. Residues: CASSKTAANTEAFF. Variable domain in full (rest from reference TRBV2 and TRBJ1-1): EPEVTQTPSHQVTQMGQEVILRCVPISNHLYFYWYRQILGQKVEFLVSFYNNEISEKSEIFDDQFSVERPDGSNFTLKIRSTKLEDSAMYFCASSKTAANTEAFFGQGTRLTVV.